The 9 T cell receptor beta chains below come from one sample, sequenced in a study of blood T cell repertoires in COVID-19. Some clones are missing from TCRdb's copy, which holds only in-frame ones; the method was immunoSEQ multiplex PCR. The sample contains about 110,000 clones, about 80% of which appear only once. The source material was peripheral blood. The receptors originated from a man between 65 and 85 years old with acute or convalescent COVID-19.

The chain joins TRBV28 to TRBJ2-5; 10 bases fit TRBD2. CDR3 size: 16 residues. Germline loops: CDR1 MDHEN, CDR2 SYDVKM. The V segment lost 4 bases and the J segment 5 bases; nucleotides outside the gene matches: 10. The CDR3 DNA is TGTGCCAGCAGTTCCTTAGCGGGGGGACGATTCGAGACCCAGTACTTC. As protein: CASSSLAGGRFETQYF.

The J gene is TRBJ2-5, the V gene TRBV7-8, with D tentatively TRBD1 (5 bases). V lost 0 bases and J lost 2, with 10 bases in between. The CDR3 consists of 15 residues. CDR1 and CDR2 from the germline V gene are SGHVS and FQNEAQ. CDR3 region: CASSLAGAGQETQYF. For the CDR3, the DNA is TGTGCCAGCAGCTTAGCAGGGGCAGGGCAAGAGACCCAGTACTTC.

Comments on this clone: Other DNA sequences in the same sample also yield this CDR3. The chain joins TRBV6-5 to TRBJ1-5; 8 bases agree with TRBD1. The V gene's germline CDR1 is MNHEY and CDR2 SVGAGI. The CDR3 has 14 residues. With V trimmed by 7 bases and J by 2 bases, 4 bases remained unmatched. CDR3 in amino acids: CASTDRAGNQPQHF. The CDR3 bases are TGTGCCAGCACGGACAGGGCGGGCAATCAGCCCCAGCATTTT.

Concerning this clone itself: The same CDR3 also results from other DNA sequences found in this sample. CDR3 sequence reads: CASSEQGNSPLHF. CDR3 nucleotide sequence: TGTGCCAGCAGTGAACAGGGGAATTCACCCCTCCACTTT. The chain links TRBV6-4 to TRBJ1-6, with 7 bases fitting TRBD1. Germline trimming cut 3 bases from V and 7 bases from J; bases unmatched to any gene: 0. Looked up from germline, CDR1 is MRHNA and CDR2 is SNTAGT. The CDR3 length is 13 residues.

The chain joins TRBV18 to TRBJ1-2; no reliable D call. This CDR3 contains 14 residues. Germline-derived CDR1 and CDR2 are KGHSH and LQKENI. Trimming shortened V by 1 base and J by 4 bases, and 10 bases separated the two germline ends. The CDR3 loop reads CASSPRTGSYGYTF. CDR3 in DNA: TGTGCCAGCTCACCACGAACGGGGTCCTATGGCTACACCTTC.

The V and J genes are TRBV11-2 and TRBJ1-2, with 12 bases that match TRBD1. Germline CDR1 is SGHAT and CDR2 is FQNNGV. V shed 7 bases, J shed 2 bases, and the junction held 17 bases outside the gene matches. The CDR3 is made up of 19 amino acids. The CDR3 region is CASNNPGGQGAWQNYGYTF. CDR3 nucleotide sequence: TGTGCCAGCAACAACCCCGGGGGACAGGGGGCTTGGCAAAACTATGGCTACACCTTC.

Comment on this clone: This same CDR3 is encoded by further DNA sequences in the sample. This chain links TRBV7-9 with TRBJ1-1, with a possible D match to TRBD1 (5 bases). Trimming removed 3 bases at V and 2 bases at J, with 10 bases between. CDR3 size: 14 residues. Germline-derived CDR1 and CDR2 are SEHNR and FQNEAQ (reference sequence). DNA for the CDR3: TGTGCCAGCAGCTTGGGGCAGTCTAACACTGAAGCTTTCTTT. It is translated as CASSLGQSNTEAFF.

The genes are TRBV2 and TRBJ2-4; TRBD1 aligns across 9 bases. V lost 11 bases to trimming and J lost 4 bases; unmatched junction nucleotides: 3. The CDR3 has 12 residues. The germline gives CDR1 SNHLY, CDR2 FYNNEI. Here the CDR3 DNA reads TGTGCCTGGGGACAGGGAAAAAACATTCAGTACTTC. Its protein is CAWGQGKNIQYF.

Concerning this clone itself: This same CDR3 is encoded by further DNA sequences in the sample. The V and J genes are TRBV18 and TRBJ1-1, with D tentatively TRBD1 (5 bases). Trimming removed 3 bases from V and 1 base from J, with 6 bases in between. There are 13 residues in the CDR3. CDR1 is KGHSH and CDR2 is LQKENI in the germline V gene. DNA for the CDR3: TGTGCCAGCTCACCGACAGAGAACACTGAAGCTTTCTTT. Residues: CASSPTENTEAFF. The full variable domain, with the rest looked up from reference TRBV18 and TRBJ1-1, is NAGVMQNPRHLVRRRGQEARLRCSPMKGHSHVYWYRQLPEEGLKFMVYLQKENIIDESGMPKERFSAEFPKEGPSILRIQQVVRGDSAAYFCASSPTENTEAFFGQGTRLTVV.